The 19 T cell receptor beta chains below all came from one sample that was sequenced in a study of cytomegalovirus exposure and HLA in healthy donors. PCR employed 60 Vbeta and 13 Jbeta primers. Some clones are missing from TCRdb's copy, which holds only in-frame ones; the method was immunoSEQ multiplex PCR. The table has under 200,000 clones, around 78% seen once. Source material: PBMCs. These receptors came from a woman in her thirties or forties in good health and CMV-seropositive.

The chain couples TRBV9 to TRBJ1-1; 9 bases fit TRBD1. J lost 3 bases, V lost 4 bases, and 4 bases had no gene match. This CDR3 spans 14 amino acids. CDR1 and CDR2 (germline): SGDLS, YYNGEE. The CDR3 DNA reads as TGTGCCAGCAGCCCGGGGGACAGGGACACTGAAGCTTTCTTT. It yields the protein CASSPGDRDTEAFF.

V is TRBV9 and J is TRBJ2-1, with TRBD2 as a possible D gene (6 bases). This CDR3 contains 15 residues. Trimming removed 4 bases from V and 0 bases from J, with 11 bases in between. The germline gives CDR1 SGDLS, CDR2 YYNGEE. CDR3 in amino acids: CASSPPGGSYNEQFF. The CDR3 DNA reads TGTGCCAGCAGCCCCCCCGGGGGCTCCTACAATGAGCAGTTCTTC.

This chain's CDR3 is CSVDRQGAPVEAFF. The CDR3 DNA sequence: TGCAGCGTAGACCGTCAGGGGGCGCCTGTTGAAGCTTTCTTT. The V gene is TRBV29-1, the J gene TRBJ1-1; 8 bases match TRBD1. This CDR3 has 14 residues. V was pared by 6 bases and J by 7 bases, with 13 bases of the junction left unmatched. CDR1 SQVTM and CDR2 ANQGSEA come from the germline V gene.

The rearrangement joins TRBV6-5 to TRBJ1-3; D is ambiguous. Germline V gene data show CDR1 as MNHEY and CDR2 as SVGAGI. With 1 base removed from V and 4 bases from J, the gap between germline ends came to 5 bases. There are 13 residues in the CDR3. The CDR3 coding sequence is TGTGCCAGCAGTTACTTCGGGGGAAACACCATATATTTT. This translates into CASSYFGGNTIYF.

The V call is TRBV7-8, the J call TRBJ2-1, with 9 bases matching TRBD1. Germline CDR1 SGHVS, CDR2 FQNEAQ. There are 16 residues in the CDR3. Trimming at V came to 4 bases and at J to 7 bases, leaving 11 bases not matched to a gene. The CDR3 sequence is CASSSTGGESKNEQFF. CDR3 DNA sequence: TGTGCCAGCAGCTCTACAGGGGGCGAGAGTAAGAATGAGCAGTTCTTC. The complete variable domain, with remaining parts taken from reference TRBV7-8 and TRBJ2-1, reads GAGVSQSPRYKVAKRGQDVALRCDPISGHVSLFWYQQALGQGPEFLTYFQNEAQLDKSGLPSDRFFAERPEGSVSTLKIQRTQQEDSAVYLCASSSTGGESKNEQFFGPGTRLTVL.

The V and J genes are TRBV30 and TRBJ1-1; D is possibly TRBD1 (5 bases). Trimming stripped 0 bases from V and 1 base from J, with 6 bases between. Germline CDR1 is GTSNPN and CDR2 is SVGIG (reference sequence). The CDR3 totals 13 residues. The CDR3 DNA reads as TGTGCCTGGAGTGTACAGGAGAACACTGAAGCTTTCTTT. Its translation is CAWSVQENTEAFF.

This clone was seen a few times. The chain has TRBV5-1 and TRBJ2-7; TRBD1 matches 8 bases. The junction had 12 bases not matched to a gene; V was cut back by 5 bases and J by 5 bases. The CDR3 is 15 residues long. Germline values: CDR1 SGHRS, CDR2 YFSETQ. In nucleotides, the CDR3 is TGCGCCAGCAGTCCCAGGGGGCAGATCGTGGACGAGCAGTACTTC. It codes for CASSPRGQIVDEQYF.

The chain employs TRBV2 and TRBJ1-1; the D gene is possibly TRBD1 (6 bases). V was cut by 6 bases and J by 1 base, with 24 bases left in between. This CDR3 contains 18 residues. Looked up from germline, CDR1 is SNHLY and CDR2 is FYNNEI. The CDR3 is CASSEGPWDTGSNTEAFF. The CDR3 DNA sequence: TGTGCCAGCAGCGAGGGACCCTGGGACACCGGCTCGAACACTGAAGCTTTCTTT.

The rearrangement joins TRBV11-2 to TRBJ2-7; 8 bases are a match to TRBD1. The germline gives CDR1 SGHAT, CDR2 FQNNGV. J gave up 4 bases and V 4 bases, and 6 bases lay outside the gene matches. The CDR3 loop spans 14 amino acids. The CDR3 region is CASSSAGGKYEQYF. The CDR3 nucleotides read TGTGCCAGCAGCTCGGCAGGGGGCAAATACGAGCAGTACTTC.

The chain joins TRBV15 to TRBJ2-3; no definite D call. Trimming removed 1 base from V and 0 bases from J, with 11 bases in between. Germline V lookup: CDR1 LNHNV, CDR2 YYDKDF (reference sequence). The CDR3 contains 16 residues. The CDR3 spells CATSRGSRASTDTQYF. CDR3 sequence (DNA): TGTGCCACCAGCAGAGGTTCCCGAGCTAGCACAGATACGCAGTATTTT.

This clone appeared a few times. DNA for the CDR3: TGTGCCAGCAGCTTAGGTAGCGGGGGGACGAGCTCCTACGAGCAGTACTTC. Protein product: CASSLGSGGTSSYEQYF. The chain is built from TRBV7-9 and TRBJ2-7; 10 nucleotides align to TRBD2. Germline V gene sequence: CDR1 SEHNR, CDR2 FQNEAQ (reference sequence). Trimming removed 1 base from V and 0 bases from J; junction bases left unmatched: 6. The CDR3 is 17 amino acids.

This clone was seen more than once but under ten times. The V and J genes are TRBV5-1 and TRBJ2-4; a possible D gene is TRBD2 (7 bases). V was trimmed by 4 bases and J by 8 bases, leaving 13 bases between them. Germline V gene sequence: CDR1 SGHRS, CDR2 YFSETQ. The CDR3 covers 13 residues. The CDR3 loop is CASSPGGGDIQYF. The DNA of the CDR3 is TGCGCCAGCAGCCCGGGGGGCGGGGACATTCAGTACTTC.

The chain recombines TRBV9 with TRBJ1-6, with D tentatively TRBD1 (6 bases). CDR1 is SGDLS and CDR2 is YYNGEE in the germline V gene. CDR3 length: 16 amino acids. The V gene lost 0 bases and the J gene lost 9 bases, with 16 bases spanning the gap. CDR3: CASSVAGDLRPSPLHF. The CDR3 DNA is TGTGCCAGCAGCGTAGCAGGGGATCTAAGGCCTTCACCCCTCCACTTT.

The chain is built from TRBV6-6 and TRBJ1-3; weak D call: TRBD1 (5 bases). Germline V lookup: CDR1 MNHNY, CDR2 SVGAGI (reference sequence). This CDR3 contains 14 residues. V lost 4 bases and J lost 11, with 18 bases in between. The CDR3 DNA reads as TGTGCCAGCAGTTTGATAGGACAAAGGGGCCCCATATATTTT. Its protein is CASSLIGQRGPIYF.

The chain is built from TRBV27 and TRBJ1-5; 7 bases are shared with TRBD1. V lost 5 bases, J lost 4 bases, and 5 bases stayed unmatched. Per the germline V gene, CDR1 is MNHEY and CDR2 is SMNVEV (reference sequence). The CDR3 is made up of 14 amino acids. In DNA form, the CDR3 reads TGTGCCAGCAGTCAGATACAGGGGAATCAGCCCCAGCATTTT. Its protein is CASSQIQGNQPQHF.

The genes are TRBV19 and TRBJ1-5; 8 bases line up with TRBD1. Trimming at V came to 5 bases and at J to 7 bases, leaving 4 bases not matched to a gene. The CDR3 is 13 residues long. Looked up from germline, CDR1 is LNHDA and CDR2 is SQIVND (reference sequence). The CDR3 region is CASSPDRGQPQHF. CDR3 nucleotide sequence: TGTGCCAGTAGTCCAGACAGGGGACAGCCCCAGCATTTT.

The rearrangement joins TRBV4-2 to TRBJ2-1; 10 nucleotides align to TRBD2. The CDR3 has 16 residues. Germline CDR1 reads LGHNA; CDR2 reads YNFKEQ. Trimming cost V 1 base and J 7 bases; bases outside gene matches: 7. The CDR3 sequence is CASSQVTSGAENEQFF. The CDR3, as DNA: TGTGCCAGCAGCCAAGTAACTAGCGGGGCCGAGAATGAGCAGTTCTTC.

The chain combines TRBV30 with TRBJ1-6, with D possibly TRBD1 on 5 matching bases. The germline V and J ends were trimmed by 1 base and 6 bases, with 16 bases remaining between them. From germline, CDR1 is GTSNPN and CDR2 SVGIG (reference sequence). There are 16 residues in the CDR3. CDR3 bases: TGTGCCTGGAGTGGGGGCCATTCCCTGACTAATTCACCCCTCCACTTT. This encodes CAWSGGHSLTNSPLHF.

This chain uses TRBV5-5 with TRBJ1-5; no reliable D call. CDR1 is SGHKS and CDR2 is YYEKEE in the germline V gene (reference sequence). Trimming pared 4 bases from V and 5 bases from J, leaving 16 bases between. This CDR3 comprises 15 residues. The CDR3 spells CASSPTVLLDQPQHF. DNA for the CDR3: TGTGCCAGCAGCCCTACAGTCCTCCTGGATCAGCCCCAGCATTTT. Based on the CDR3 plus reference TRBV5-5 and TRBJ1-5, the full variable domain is DAGVTQSPTHLIKTRGQQVTLRCSPISGHKSVSWYQQVLGQGPQFIFQYYEKEERGRGNFPDRFSARQFPNYSSELNVNALLLGDSALYLCASSPTVLLDQPQHFGDGTRLSIL.